These 17 T cell receptor beta chains were all obtained from the same sample, sequenced in a study of neoadjuvant nivolumab and ipilimumab in lung cancer. This table comes from immunoSEQ multiplex PCR, and its TCRdb copy is limited to in-frame clones, with some not included. The sample holds about 20,000 clones, about 77% seen once. The sequences come from tumor tissue, collected after neoadjuvant nivolumab, alone or with ipilimumab, at or shortly before surgery. The source of these receptors is an adult with non-small cell lung cancer.

This chain connects TRBV2 to TRBJ1-1, with D possibly matching TRBD1 (6 bases). Trimming took 6 bases from V and 11 from J, leaving 16 bases between them. This CDR3 has 12 amino acids. Germline assignment: CDR1 SNHLY and CDR2 FYNNEI. The CDR3 protein is CASRASTGIAFF. The CDR3 DNA reads TGTGCCAGCAGAGCCTCCACAGGGATCGCTTTCTTT.

This clone was seen once. V gene TRBV19 combines with J gene TRBJ1-5, with D tentatively TRBD1 (6 bases). CDR3 length: 14 residues. The V and J ends lost 4 bases and 5 bases respectively, with 12 bases between them. Per germline, CDR1 LNHDA and CDR2 SQIVND (reference sequence). The CDR3 spells CASSTDSSYQPQHF. CDR3 DNA sequence: TGTGCCAGTAGTACGGACAGCTCTTATCAGCCCCAGCATTTT.

Only a few counts were recorded for this clone. The V call is TRBV10-2, the J call TRBJ1-1, with D maybe TRBD1 (6 bases). The CDR3 length is 13 residues. CDR1 and CDR2 (germline): WSHSY, SAAADI. V lost 6 bases to trimming and J lost 1 base, with 9 bases between them. The DNA of the CDR3 is TGCGCCAGCAGGGGGGGCCGGAACACTGAAGCTTTCTTT. Translating gives CASRGGRNTEAFF.

This clone occurred once. The CDR3 DNA reads as TGTGCCAGCAGTCTCTCTGGGACTAGCGGCTACAATGAGCAGTTCTTC. Amino acid sequence: CASSLSGTSGYNEQFF. The chain couples TRBV27 to TRBJ2-1; 11 bases are a match to TRBD2. The V gene end was trimmed by 5 bases and the J gene end by 3 bases; junction bases not matched to a gene: 6. Germline CDR1 MNHEY, CDR2 SMNVEV (reference sequence). The CDR3 extends over 16 amino acids.

The chain joins TRBV7-6 to TRBJ2-7; D is perhaps TRBD2 (5 bases). With 2 bases removed from V and 4 bases from J, the gap between germline ends came to 15 bases. CDR3 length equals 15 residues. Per germline, CDR1 SGHVS and CDR2 FNYEAQ. In DNA, the CDR3 is TGTGCCAGCAGCTTAAACCCCAGGACTGTTTACGAGCAGTACTTC. It encodes CASSLNPRTVYEQYF.

This clone was recorded a few times. The chain is built from TRBV6-1 and TRBJ2-4; D perhaps matches TRBD2 (6 bases). CDR3 length: 15 residues. Per germline, CDR1 MNHNS and CDR2 SASEGT. The germline V and J ends were trimmed by 7 bases and 0 bases, with 13 bases remaining between them. The CDR3 spells CASIRSGLAKNIQYF. CDR3 coding DNA: TGTGCCAGCATCCGCAGCGGGCTAGCCAAAAACATTCAGTACTTC.

V usage is TRBV7-9 and J usage is TRBJ2-7, with D unresolved. This CDR3 has 14 residues. Trimming took off 0 bases at V and 0 bases at J, with 6 bases between the two ends. Germline lookup yields CDR1 SEHNR and CDR2 FQNEAQ (reference sequence). CDR3 region: CASSLAAASYEQYF. DNA of the CDR3: TGTGCCAGCAGCTTAGCTGCGGCCTCCTACGAGCAGTACTTC.

The chain combines TRBV30 with TRBJ2-1; a possible D gene is TRBD2 (5 bases). CDR3 size: 12 residues. The V gene's germline CDR1 is GTSNPN and CDR2 SVGIG (reference sequence). V lost 2 bases, J lost 8 bases, and 10 bases lay in between. CDR3 nucleotide sequence: TGTGCCTGGAGTCTGCGAGGGTATGAGCAGTTCTTC. Protein product: CAWSLRGYEQFF.

This clone occurred once. The CDR3 nucleotides are TGCGCCAGCAGCTTGCGGGAGGGAGATACGCAGTATTTT. Translation: CASSLREGDTQYF. The rearrangement joins TRBV5-1 to TRBJ2-3; TRBD2 matches 8 bases. Germline V gene data show CDR1 as SGHRS and CDR2 as YFSETQ. The junction had 0 bases not matched to a gene; V was cut back by 1 base and J by 5 bases. The CDR3 length is 13 residues.

CDR3 coding DNA: TGTGCCAGCTCACCATGGCAGGACATCGGGGAGCTGTTTTTT. Its translation is CASSPWQDIGELFF. V is TRBV18 and J is TRBJ2-2; possible D gene TRBD1, 5 bases. The CDR3 totals 14 residues. The V end lost 2 bases, the J end lost 7 bases, and 11 bases lay between the germline ends. Germline CDR1 KGHSH, CDR2 LQKENI. Filled out from reference TRBV18 and TRBJ2-2, the complete variable domain reads NAGVMQNPRHLVRRRGQEARLRCSPMKGHSHVYWYRQLPEEGLKFMVYLQKENIIDESGMPKERFSAEFPKEGPSILRIQQVVRGDSAAYFCASSPWQDIGELFFGEGSRLTVL.

This clone is a singleton in its sample. This rearrangement joins TRBV2 to TRBJ1-2; 12 nucleotides line up with TRBD1. J gave up 4 bases and V 5 bases, and 11 bases lay outside the gene matches. The CDR3 has 17 residues. Per the germline V gene, CDR1 is SNHLY and CDR2 is FYNNEI. In DNA form, the CDR3 reads TGTGCCAGCAGTTTATCCCCAGGGACAGGGGGCTCCTATGGCTACACCTTC. Amino acids: CASSLSPGTGGSYGYTF.

This chain joins TRBV6-5 and TRBJ1-2, with 12 nucleotides matching TRBD1. The CDR3 contains 14 residues. The junction had 3 bases not matched to a gene; V was cut back by 6 bases and J by 4 bases. Germline lookup yields CDR1 MNHEY and CDR2 SVGAGI. The chain's CDR3 is CASRPGQGAYGYTF. DNA for the CDR3: TGTGCCAGCAGGCCGGGACAGGGGGCCTATGGCTACACCTTC.

This chain connects TRBV6-5 to TRBJ1-1; 9 nucleotides line up with TRBD1. In germline, CDR1 is MNHEY, CDR2 SVGAGI. V gave up 1 base and J gave up 5 bases; unmatched junction bases: 8. The CDR3 runs 16 residues. The CDR3 DNA follows: TGTGCCAGCAGTTACTTACAGGGGGCTGGTCGGACTGAAGCTTTCTTT. It encodes CASSYLQGAGRTEAFF.

The rearrangement links TRBV5-1 to TRBJ2-1; 8 bases agree with TRBD2. Germline CDR1 and CDR2: SGHRS and YFSETQ. V lost 7 bases to trimming and J lost 3 bases; unmatched junction nucleotides: 6. CDR3 size: 14 residues. The chain's CDR3 is CASHSGEYYNEQFF. Written as DNA, the CDR3 is TGCGCCAGCCATAGCGGGGAATACTACAATGAGCAGTTCTTC.

The chain combines TRBV10-2 with TRBJ2-7, with 8 bases aligning to TRBD2. Looked up from germline, CDR1 is WSHSY and CDR2 is SAAADI. The length of the CDR3 is 16 residues. The junction had 11 bases not matched to a gene; V was cut back by 4 bases and J by 3 bases. The CDR3 protein is CASSAITQRECYEQYF. The DNA for the CDR3 is TGCGCCAGCAGTGCAATAACCCAGCGGGAGTGCTACGAGCAGTACTTC.

The rearrangement uses TRBV11-3 and TRBJ2-3, with 7 bases matching TRBD2. CDR1 SGHNT and CDR2 YENEEA come from the germline V gene. This CDR3 has 14 residues. With V trimmed by 5 bases and J by 1 base, 3 bases remained unmatched. The CDR3 region is CASSQAGRTDTQYF. The CDR3 nucleotides are TGTGCCAGCAGCCAAGCGGGACGCACAGATACGCAGTATTTT.

The chain is built from TRBV5-1 and TRBJ2-7; the match to TRBD2 covers 11 bases. The germline gives CDR1 SGHRS, CDR2 YFSETQ. The ends lost 0 bases at V and 5 bases at J; junction bases unmatched: 7. The CDR3 length is 16 residues. The CDR3 loop is CASSLEVAGGYHEQYF. The CDR3, as DNA: TGCGCCAGCAGCTTGGAGGTAGCGGGAGGGTACCACGAGCAGTACTTC.